The rows below give T cell receptor beta chains drawn from one sample of a study of T cell repertoires in cytomegalovirus infection. What these receptors recognize is not known. TCRdb used MiXCR to reprocess the reads, holding one entry per CDR3 protein. Counted here are some 800,000 distinct CDR3 sequences, approximately 29% occurring once; the ten biggest clones make up under 15%. The sample here was cultured CD8+ T cells from PBMCs, taken from culture after CMV antigen stimulation. These receptors were obtained from a human donor in good health (CMV status not recorded). Some clones in this sample may be carry-over from other donors' samples. Both conserved end residues are part of each CDR3. The D gene is left open where the match is weak. For some rows the clone size is stated as once, few or many, or as a class when expanded; others skip it.

j_call clone_size v_call d_call cdr3_nt cdr3_aa
TRBJ1-1 few TRBV12-3/TRBV12-4 TRBD1 TGTGCCAGCAGGGGGACAGGGGGAGCTTTCTTT CASRGTGGAFF
TRBJ1-1 NA TRBV7-9 NA TGTGCCAGCAGCTTAGGGATCTCCACTGAAGCTTTCTTT CASSLGISTEAFF
TRBJ2-5 many TRBV2 NA TGTGCCAGCAGCGCCGCTAGAGGGGAGACCCAGTACTTC CASSAARGETQYF
TRBJ2-7 NA TRBV5-1 TRBD1 TGCGCCAGCAGCTTAAAAACAGGGGTCTCCTACGAGCAGTACTTC CASSLKTGVSYEQYF
TRBJ2-7 few TRBV7-6 NA TGTGCCAGCAGCTTAGACGGGGCCAGCTCCTACGAGCAGTACTTC CASSLDGASSYEQYF
TRBJ2-3 few TRBV10-3 TRBD1 TGTGCCATCAGTGAGCCCGGACAGGGTAGGGGCACAGATACGCAGTATTTT CAISEPGQGRGTDTQYF
TRBJ2-1 few TRBV6-6 NA TGTGCCAGCAGTTACTCTCCGGGGAGCTTCAATGAGCAGTTCTTC CASSYSPGSFNEQFF
TRBJ1-1 NA TRBV4-1 NA TGCGCCAGCAGCTCCCGGGACGGCATCATGAACACTGAAGCTTTCTTT CASSSRDGIMNTEAFF
TRBJ2-3 NA TRBV20-1 TRBD2 TGCAGTGCTAGAGACCACCGTAGCGGGGGGGCCGCAGATACGCAGTATTTT CSARDHRSGGAADTQYF
TRBJ2-2 many TRBV11-3 NA TGTGCCAGCAGGGCCTCCAGGGCCGGGGAGCTGTTTTTT CASRASRAGELFF
TRBJ2-1 many TRBV7-6 TRBD1 TGTGCCAGCAGCTTAGTGCCGGGACAGGGAGGGAATGAGCAGTTCTTC CASSLVPGQGGNEQFF
TRBJ2-2 NA TRBV11-2 NA TGTGCCAGCAGCTTAGGTCAAGGAGTTCCCGGGGAGCTGTTTTTT CASSLGQGVPGELFF
TRBJ2-2 many TRBV6-1 TRBD1 TGTGCCAGCAGTAGATACAGGGGGCTTTACACCGGGGAGCTGTTTTTT CASSRYRGLYTGELFF
TRBJ2-3 NA TRBV11-2 NA TGTGCCAGCAGCGGCCAGGGGACTAGCACAGATACGCAGTATTTT CASSGQGTSTDTQYF
TRBJ2-3 NA TRBV6-6 NA TGTGCCAGCAGTTTCCGGGACAGCACAGATACGCAGTATTTT CASSFRDSTDTQYF
TRBJ2-3 few TRBV4-1 TRBD2 TGCGCCAGCAGTCGCAAACTAGCGGAGAGCACAGATACGCAGTATTTT CASSRKLAESTDTQYF
TRBJ2-2 NA TRBV20-1 NA TGCAGTGCTAGAGAGGGCCCGGGACCCAACACCGGGGAGCTGTTTTTT CSAREGPGPNTGELFF
TRBJ2-1 NA TRBV5-4 NA TGTGCCAGCAGCTTGGAGTTACACAATGAGCAGTTCTTC CASSLELHNEQFF
TRBJ2-5 NA TRBV7-6 NA TGTGCCAGCAGCTTAGGGACGGTCGGAGAGACCCAGTACTTC CASSLGTVGETQYF
TRBJ1-2 NA TRBV9 NA TGTGCCAGCAGCCCCCATCTGAGGACAGCGCCTAACTATGGCTACACCTTC CASSPHLRTAPNYGYTF
TRBJ2-5 NA TRBV5-4 TRBD1 TGTGCCAGCAGCTGGGGGACAGGGCAAGAGACCCAGTACTTC CASSWGTGQETQYF
TRBJ2-1 NA TRBV5-6 NA TGTGCCAGCAGCTTGGATACCCCGGTCTCCGATGAGCAGTTCTTC CASSLDTPVSDEQFF
TRBJ1-1 few TRBV18 NA TGTGCCAGCTCACCCCCGGGACCGTACACTGAAGCTTTCTTT CASSPPGPYTEAFF
TRBJ2-7 few TRBV2 NA TGTGCCAGCAGTGAAGCGAGGATCAGAGGGGAAGAGCAGTACTTC CASSEARIRGEEQYF
TRBJ2-5 NA TRBV7-9 TRBD2 TGTGCCAGCAGCTTACCTGTCGGGGGGGGAGAGACCCAGTACTTC CASSLPVGGGETQYF
TRBJ1-6 NA TRBV12-5 NA TGTGCTAGTGGTTTCTACGACGGCAATAATTCACCCCTCCACTTT CASGFYDGNNSPLHF
TRBJ2-5 many TRBV12-3/TRBV12-4 TRBD1 TGTGCCAGCAGTCCTCGAGGGACAGGAGGTCAAGAGACCCAGTACTTC CASSPRGTGGQETQYF
TRBJ2-1 many TRBV7-9 TRBD1 TGTGCCAGCAGCCCGGGGACAGGTGACAATGAGCAGTTCTTC CASSPGTGDNEQFF
TRBJ1-1 few TRBV7-8 NA TGTGCCAGCAGCCCAGGTTTTGGCACTGAAGCTTTCTTT CASSPGFGTEAFF
TRBJ2-1 NA TRBV6-6 NA TGTGCCAGCAGTTACTCAACGGGGGGCCGGGACAATGAGCAGTTCTTC CASSYSTGGRDNEQFF
TRBJ1-6 NA TRBV5-8 TRBD1 TGTGCCAGCAGCCAGAGACAGGGGCCAAATAATTCACCCCTCCACTTT CASSQRQGPNNSPLHF
TRBJ2-1 NA TRBV6-1 NA TGTGCCAGCAGTAAGACACCTTTCTCCTACAATGAGCAGTTCTTC CASSKTPFSYNEQFF
TRBJ1-5 NA TRBV5-8 NA TGTGCCAGCAGCTTGGAAGGGGCAGGGGTCATAACGGATCAGCCCCAGCATTTT CASSLEGAGVITDQPQHF
TRBJ1-2 NA TRBV27 NA TGTGCCAGTTCCCCTTGGGGGGTATCTAACTATGGCTACACCTTC CASSPWGVSNYGYTF
TRBJ2-7 NA TRBV6-6 NA TGTGCCACCTCCTTGGGGGACTCCTACGAGCAGTACTTC CATSLGDSYEQYF
TRBJ1-5 NA TRBV27 TRBD1 TGTGCCAGCAGTTTATCTTACAGGGGGAGCAATCAGCCCCAGCATTTT CASSLSYRGSNQPQHF
TRBJ1-4 NA TRBV6-1 NA TGTGCCAGCAGTGAAGCTAGACCTACTAAAAGGGATGAAAAACTGTTTTTT CASSEARPTKRDEKLFF
TRBJ2-1 many TRBV12-3/TRBV12-4 TRBD2 TGTGCCAGCAGGACGGGGGGCAATGAGCAGTTCTTC CASRTGGNEQFF
TRBJ1-2 NA TRBV4-2 NA TGTGCCAGCAGCGGGCAGGACTCAAATCTCGGTGGCTACACCTTC CASSGQDSNLGGYTF
TRBJ2-1 NA TRBV20-1 TRBD2 TGCAGTGCTGACGGACTAGCGGGGGGGAATAACAATGAGCAGTTCTTC CSADGLAGGNNNEQFF
TRBJ2-7 NA TRBV6-1 NA TGTGCCAGCAAAAATGGGGGTTCCTACGAGCAGTACTTC CASKNGGSYEQYF
TRBJ2-1 NA TRBV19 NA TGTGCCAGTAGTGAGCGGGCTTACTACAATGAGCAGTTCTTC CASSERAYYNEQFF
TRBJ1-1 few TRBV6-2/TRBV6-3 NA TGTGCCAGCAGTTACTCGAGAAACGGGGGGACCGAAGCTTTCTTT CASSYSRNGGTEAFF
TRBJ2-5 many TRBV7-8 NA TGTGCCAGCAGCAACCTCCAAGAGACCCAGTACTTC CASSNLQETQYF
TRBJ1-2 NA TRBV27 NA TGTGCCAGCAGCTCCGGGGGGCCGGCACGGGGCTACACCTTC CASSSGGPARGYTF
TRBJ2-3 NA TRBV27 TRBD1 TGTGCCAGCAGCAGGGGGCGCATCGATACGCAGTATTTT CASSRGRIDTQYF
TRBJ2-1 NA TRBV27 TRBD1 TGTGCCAGCAGTACACAGGGGACCCCCTCCTACAATGAGCAGTTCTTC CASSTQGTPSYNEQFF
TRBJ1-4 few TRBV12-3/TRBV12-4 TRBD1 TGTGCCAGCAGTAATCATCTGTGGACAGGGGTAGAAGAAAAACTGTTTTTT CASSNHLWTGVEEKLFF
TRBJ1-2 few TRBV9 TRBD1 TGTGCCAGCAGCGTAGAAAGGACAGGGGACGGCTATGGCTACACCTTC CASSVERTGDGYGYTF
TRBJ2-1 NA TRBV19 NA TGTGCCAGTAGTCTCACCGGGACCTCCTACAATGAGCAGTTCTTC CASSLTGTSYNEQFF
TRBJ2-6 few TRBV27 TRBD1 TGTGCCAGCAGTTTTCTCCCAGGGGGCGGCCACTCTGGGGCCAACGTCCTGACTTTC CASSFLPGGGHSGANVLTF
TRBJ1-1 NA TRBV6-1 NA TGTGCCAGCACTGGCGGTGAAGCTTTCTTT CASTGGEAFF
TRBJ1-2 NA TRBV29-1 NA TGCAGCGTTGATGGGGAGACGGTGGATGGCTACACCTTC CSVDGETVDGYTF
TRBJ2-2 NA TRBV29-1 TRBD1 TGCAGCGTTCCCAGGGGGCCCGGGGAGCTGTTTTTT CSVPRGPGELFF
TRBJ1-6 NA TRBV6-2/TRBV6-3 NA TGTGCCAGCAGTTACGTGGGGGCGAATTCACCCCTCCACTTT CASSYVGANSPLHF
TRBJ2-1 NA TRBV10-3 NA TGTGCCACCCGGGACAAGGGTAGGGGTAACAATGAGCAGTTCTTC CATRDKGRGNNEQFF
TRBJ1-2 many TRBV2 NA TGTGCCAGCAGTGAATCATACAGATACTATGGCTACACCTTC CASSESYRYYGYTF